This entry concerns a single T cell receptor (beta chain). The antigen remains undetermined. This specimen belongs to a study of T cell repertoires in cytomegalovirus infection. Findings and limits, study-wide: Within the response measured ex vivo, HLA-C-restricted CMV-specific TCR beta clonotypes were dominant.

TCRdb ran MiXCR on the reads and lists one entry per CDR3 protein. The sample has around 120,000 distinct CDR3 sequences; less than 55% are singletons. This receptor was obtained from a human donor in good health (CMV status not recorded). Some clones in this sample may be carry-over from other donors' samples. Sequences were derived from CD8+ T cells from cultured PBMCs, sampled from culture after CMV antigen stimulation.

The CDR3 bases are TGTGCCAGCAGTTTCCGCCAGGGGGGCACCGGGGAGCTGTTTTTT. Translated, it gives CASSFRQGGTGELFF. The J gene is TRBJ2-2, the V gene TRBV27; D is perhaps TRBD1 (7 bases). Germline V gene data show CDR1 as MNHEY and CDR2 as SMNVEV (reference sequence). V was trimmed by 3 bases and J by 4 bases, leaving 12 bases between them. The CDR3 length is 15 residues.